The next 29 T cell receptor beta chains were all read from a single sample in a study of beta chain features in type 1 diabetes. Reverse transcribing all isolated RNA meant expressed TCRB transcripts were sequenced. The table came from immunoSEQ multiplex PCR; TCRdb's copy has only in-frame clones and leaves some out. The table includes around 44,000 clones, 50% detected once. The sequencing sample was made of stem cell memory CD4+ T cells from blood. These receptors all stem from a woman aged 30 to 39 in good health.

This chain uses TRBV5-1 with TRBJ2-3, with 8 bases matching TRBD2. CDR1 and CDR2 (germline): SGHRS, YFSETQ. V lost 6 bases and J lost 4; bases outside the gene matches: 7. The CDR3 contains 14 residues. The CDR3 DNA reads TGCGCCAGCAATGAACTAGCGGTATCAGATACGCAGTATTTT. Translated, it gives CASNELAVSDTQYF.

The V gene is TRBV11-2, the J gene TRBJ2-7; TRBD2 is a possible D gene (6 bases). This CDR3 region has 16 residues. Between the trimmed V and J ends, which lost 4 bases and 0 bases, there was a span of 16 bases. Germline lookup yields CDR1 SGHAT and CDR2 FQNNGV. This CDR3 reads CASSSGGRGLSYEQYF. As DNA, the CDR3 is TGTGCCAGCAGCTCCGGTGGGCGGGGTCTCTCCTACGAGCAGTACTTC.

The chain employs TRBV18 and TRBJ2-1; 8 positions agree with TRBD1. Losses at the gene ends were 6 bases for V and 4 bases for J; bases not matched to a gene: 5. The germline V gene encodes CDR1 KGHSH and CDR2 LQKENI. This CDR3 is 14 amino acids long. The CDR3 spells CASSQGARYNEQFF. As DNA, the CDR3 is TGTGCCAGCTCCCAGGGGGCGCGGTACAATGAGCAGTTCTTC.

This clone appeared a few times. The chain has TRBV6-1 and TRBJ2-1, with 12 bases aligning to TRBD1. The V gene end was trimmed by 7 bases and the J gene end by 7 bases; junction bases not matched to a gene: 8. The CDR3 is 15 residues long. The germline gives CDR1 MNHNS, CDR2 SASEGT. CDR3 region: CASKPGQGATNEQFF. In DNA, the CDR3 is TGTGCCAGCAAACCGGGACAGGGGGCGACGAATGAGCAGTTCTTC.

This clone occurred a few times. V is TRBV28 and J is TRBJ2-1, with TRBD2 matching over 9 bases. The V and J ends lost 7 bases and 7 bases, in that order; junction bases with no gene match: 14. This CDR3 is built from 16 residues. The germline V gene has CDR1 MDHEN and CDR2 SYDVKM. CDR3 nucleotides: TGTGCCAGCACCCTAAGGGTAGCGGGAGCGCGGAATGAGCAGTTCTTC. Protein: CASTLRVAGARNEQFF.

The chain combines TRBV7-9 with TRBJ2-6; D is uncertain. CDR1 is SEHNR, CDR2 FQNEAQ, per germline (reference sequence). The CDR3 has 15 residues. V was cut by 2 bases and J by 0 bases, with 5 bases left in between. In DNA form, the CDR3 reads TGTGCCAGCAGCTTACTCAGCTCTGGGGCCAACGTCCTGACTTTC. It is translated as CASSLLSSGANVLTF.

The chain links TRBV19 to TRBJ2-7, with 7 nucleotides matching TRBD2. In germline, CDR1 is LNHDA, CDR2 SQIVND (reference sequence). The length of the CDR3 is 13 residues. V lost 5 bases, J lost 3 bases, and 4 bases stayed unmatched. The CDR3 bases are TGTGCCAGTAGTTACAGGACTAGCTACGAGCAGTACTTC. This encodes CASSYRTSYEQYF.

This clone was observed once. The V gene is TRBV29-1, the J gene TRBJ1-1; 8 bases fit TRBD1. The CDR3 sequence is 14 residues long. V shed 7 bases, J shed 6 bases, and the junction held 13 bases outside the gene matches. Germline V lookup: CDR1 SQVTM, CDR2 ANQGSEA. CDR3 loop: CSASRGTGSSEAFF. In nucleotides, the CDR3 is TGCAGCGCCAGTCGCGGGACAGGCTCCTCTGAAGCTTTCTTT.

The chain combines TRBV27 with TRBJ1-1; D perhaps matches TRBD1 (5 bases). V dropped 5 bases and J dropped 2 bases, with 9 bases sitting between them. There are 13 residues in the CDR3. In germline, CDR1 is MNHEY, CDR2 SMNVEV (reference sequence). This chain's CDR3 is CASSLRGNTEAFF. The DNA of the CDR3 is TGTGCCAGCAGTCTAAGGGGTAACACTGAAGCTTTCTTT.

This sequence joins TRBV7-2 and TRBJ2-3; tentatively, D is TRBD2 (5 bases). The CDR3 totals 14 residues. Germline CDR1 and CDR2: SGHTA and FQGNSA. The V end was cut by 6 bases, the J end by 1 base, with 11 bases between. CDR3 in amino acids: CASRWEWGTDTQYF. The CDR3 coding sequence is TGTGCCAGCAGATGGGAGTGGGGCACAGATACGCAGTATTTT.

In its sample, this clone was seen once. The J gene is TRBJ2-3, the V gene TRBV6-5, with D maybe TRBD2 (6 bases). CDR1 MNHEY and CDR2 SVGAGI come from the germline V gene. Trimming stripped 0 bases from V and 2 bases from J, with 9 bases between. The CDR3 totals 15 residues. CDR3 protein: CASSYSGRHTDTQYF. The CDR3, as DNA: TGTGCCAGCAGTTACTCAGGGAGGCACACAGATACGCAGTATTTT.

This clone has just a few counts. V usage is TRBV6-5 and J usage is TRBJ2-2; a possible D gene is TRBD1 (5 bases). Germline-derived CDR1 and CDR2 are MNHEY and SVGAGI. V lost 0 bases and J 1 base, leaving 9 bases between the germline ends. CDR3 length equals 16 residues. The CDR3 DNA is TGTGCCAGCAGTTACTCGAATCAGGGGAACACCGGGGAGCTGTTTTTT. As protein: CASSYSNQGNTGELFF.

The rearrangement joins TRBV18 to TRBJ2-5, with TRBD2 identical over 9 bases. The CDR3 runs 18 residues. V trimming: 3 bases; J trimming: 5 bases; junction bases outside the gene matches: 16. In germline, CDR1 is KGHSH, CDR2 LQKENI. The DNA for the CDR3 is TGTGCCAGCTCACCGAGTCTAACTAGCGGGCCCCGGCGGGAGACCCAGTACTTC. Its translation: CASSPSLTSGPRRETQYF.

The V and J genes are TRBV18 and TRBJ2-1; 8 positions agree with TRBD1. Trimming removed 4 bases from V and 5 bases from J; junction bases left unmatched: 13. This CDR3 has 17 amino acids. Looked up from germline, CDR1 is KGHSH and CDR2 is LQKENI. CDR3 sequence: CASSRYSDREIDNEQFF. DNA for the CDR3: TGTGCCAGCTCACGGTATTCGGACAGGGAGATAGACAATGAGCAGTTCTTC. Variable domain in full (rest from reference TRBV18 and TRBJ2-1): NAGVMQNPRHLVRRRGQEARLRCSPMKGHSHVYWYRQLPEEGLKFMVYLQKENIIDESGMPKERFSAEFPKEGPSILRIQQVVRGDSAAYFCASSRYSDREIDNEQFFGPGTRLTVL.

The chain joins TRBV7-2 to TRBJ2-1; TRBD2 is a possible D gene (5 bases). Trimming shortened V by 2 bases and J by 5 bases, and 13 bases separated the two germline ends. The CDR3 length is 15 residues. The germline CDR1 and CDR2 sequences are SGHTA and FQGNSA. The CDR3 reads CASSLSWLADNEQFF. The CDR3, as DNA: TGTGCCAGCAGCTTAAGTTGGCTAGCCGACAATGAGCAGTTCTTC.

The chain recombines TRBV19 with TRBJ2-1; 8 positions agree with TRBD1. CDR3 length: 14 amino acids. Germline V lookup: CDR1 LNHDA, CDR2 SQIVND (reference sequence). V shed 7 bases and J 2 bases; nucleotides not matched to a gene: 4. CDR3 in DNA: TGTGCCAGTAAAAGACAGGGGACCTACAATGAGCAGTTCTTC. Residues: CASKRQGTYNEQFF.

The chain employs TRBV10-2 and TRBJ2-3, with a possible D match to TRBD2 (5 bases). Germline V CDR1 and CDR2: WSHSY, SAAADI. The CDR3 extends over 15 amino acids. The V end was cut by 5 bases, the J end by 2 bases, with 14 bases between. CDR3 bases: TGCGCCAGCAGTAAACCGGAGCGGCTCACAGATACGCAGTATTTT. Its translation: CASSKPERLTDTQYF.

This rearrangement joins TRBV27 to TRBJ2-1, with D possibly matching TRBD2 (6 bases). The V and J ends lost 3 bases and 7 bases respectively, with 10 bases between them. Germline CDR1 MNHEY, CDR2 SMNVEV (reference sequence). The CDR3 extends over 13 amino acids. CDR3 DNA sequence: TGTGCCAGCAGTTTGCGGGAAGGGAATGAGCAGTTCTTC. Translated, it gives CASSLREGNEQFF.

This sequence joins TRBV19 and TRBJ1-2; the D gene is possibly TRBD1 (5 bases). CDR1 is LNHDA, CDR2 SQIVND, per germline (reference sequence). The V end lost 6 bases, the J end lost 0 bases, and 14 bases lay between the germline ends. CDR3 length equals 15 residues. The DNA of the CDR3 is TGTGCCAGTAGAAGACAGCCAACTACTAACTATGGCTACACCTTC. This translates into CASRRQPTTNYGYTF.

This clone was seen more than once but under ten times. The chain joins TRBV10-2 to TRBJ2-1; D might be TRBD2 (6 bases). V was pared by 2 bases and J by 0 bases, with 11 bases between. Germline V gene lookup returns CDR1 WSHSY and CDR2 SAAADI. This CDR3 is built from 16 residues. The DNA for the CDR3 is TGCGCCAGCAGTGAGGGTAGCGGTCACTCCTACAATGAGCAGTTCTTC. Its translation is CASSEGSGHSYNEQFF.

J is TRBJ2-1 and V is TRBV29-1; 7 bases line up with TRBD1. The CDR3 is 17 residues long. The germline gives CDR1 SQVTM, CDR2 ANQGSEA. Trimming took 7 bases from V and 4 from J; bases not matched to a gene: 19. The CDR3 is CSDLPLYRGDNYNEQFF. The DNA of the CDR3 is TGCAGCGACCTCCCCTTATACAGGGGCGATAATTACAATGAGCAGTTCTTC.

This clone showed up just a few times. The J gene is TRBJ2-7, the V gene TRBV7-6; 8 nucleotides line up with TRBD2. This CDR3 contains 15 residues. Germline loops: CDR1 SGHVS, CDR2 FNYEAQ. Trimming removed 5 bases from V and 5 bases from J; junction bases left unmatched: 11. The CDR3 is CASSRNTGLVNEQYF. CDR3 DNA sequence: TGTGCCAGCAGCCGGAACACGGGACTAGTGAACGAGCAGTACTTC.

V gene TRBV29-1 combines with J gene TRBJ2-3; D is possibly TRBD1 (5 bases). The CDR3 is 15 residues long. CDR1 SQVTM and CDR2 ANQGSEA come from the germline V gene. The V gene lost 5 bases and the J gene lost 2 bases, with 17 bases spanning the gap. CDR3 amino acids: CSVLRNLRDTDTQYF. The CDR3 DNA follows: TGCAGCGTTTTGCGCAACCTCAGGGACACAGATACGCAGTATTTT.

This clone is medium-sized by share. CDR3 sequence reads: CAWSRDRAHEQYF. CDR3 bases: TGTGCCTGGAGCCGGGACAGGGCTCACGAGCAGTACTTC. This chain joins TRBV30 and TRBJ2-7; 9 bases map to TRBD1. The CDR3 length is 13 residues. The V segment lost 3 bases and the J segment 5 bases; nucleotides outside the gene matches: 5. CDR1 and CDR2 (germline): GTSNPN, SVGIG (reference sequence).

This clone was seen only a few times. This sequence joins TRBV19 and TRBJ2-1, with 14 bases that match TRBD2. Losses at the gene ends were 3 bases for V and 4 bases for J; bases not matched to a gene: 5. Germline CDR1 is LNHDA and CDR2 is SQIVND (reference sequence). This CDR3 is built from 17 residues. CDR3: CASSMGLAGAGYNEQFF. The CDR3, as DNA: TGTGCCAGTAGTATGGGACTAGCGGGAGCAGGGTACAATGAGCAGTTCTTC.

This chain uses TRBV28 with TRBJ2-5; 7 bases line up with TRBD1. Looked up from germline, CDR1 is MDHEN and CDR2 is SYDVKM. The CDR3 contains 16 residues. The V segment lost 6 bases and the J segment 2 bases; nucleotides outside the gene matches: 12. The CDR3 sequence: CASRNRGWGSQETQYF. The CDR3 nucleotides read TGTGCCAGCAGGAACAGGGGCTGGGGTTCTCAAGAGACCCAGTACTTC.

The V call is TRBV27, the J call TRBJ2-7; the match to TRBD2 covers 11 bases. The J segment lost 3 bases and the V segment lost 1 base, leaving 11 bases of the junction unmatched. The V gene's germline CDR1 is MNHEY and CDR2 SMNVEV (reference sequence). CDR3 size: 18 residues. CDR3 region: CASSLWVSGRDRDYEQYF. DNA of the CDR3: TGTGCCAGCAGTTTATGGGTTAGCGGGAGGGACAGAGACTACGAGCAGTACTTC.

The chain combines TRBV9 with TRBJ1-1; D remains unclear. Trimming removed 2 bases at V and 1 base at J, with 6 bases between. Per germline, CDR1 SGDLS and CDR2 YYNGEE. This CDR3 contains 13 residues. The CDR3 here is CASSVRANTEAFF. The CDR3 DNA is TGTGCCAGCAGCGTTCGCGCGAACACTGAAGCTTTCTTT.

The J gene is TRBJ2-1, the V gene TRBV11-2, with TRBD1 matching over 9 bases. The CDR3 has 16 amino acids. The V and J ends lost 5 bases and 9 bases, in that order; junction bases with no gene match: 14. Germline CDR1 SGHAT, CDR2 FQNNGV. This chain's CDR3 is CASSTNGGTGTAEQFF. The DNA for the CDR3 is TGTGCCAGCAGCACAAACGGCGGGACAGGGACAGCTGAGCAGTTCTTC. The full variable domain, with the rest looked up from reference TRBV11-2 and TRBJ2-1, is EAGVAQSPRYKIIEKRQSVAFWCNPISGHATLYWYQQILGQGPKLLIQFQNNGVVDDSQLPKDRFSAERLKGVDSTLKIQPAKLEDSAVYLCASSTNGGTGTAEQFFGPGTRLTVL.